Below, 26 T cell receptor beta chains from the same sample are listed, as sequenced in a study of cytomegalovirus exposure and HLA in healthy donors. The PCR made use of 60 Vbeta and 13 Jbeta primers. Clones were read by immunoSEQ multiplex PCR, and TCRdb kept only the in-frame ones, dropping some. The table has roughly 120,000 clones, 65% to 75% seen once. Sequences were obtained from PBMCs. The receptors stem from a woman aged 50 to 60 in good health and CMV-seropositive.

The genes are TRBV18 and TRBJ1-2; tentative D call: TRBD1 (5 bases). Germline lookup yields CDR1 KGHSH and CDR2 LQKENI. The CDR3 extends over 14 amino acids. The V end lost 2 bases, the J end lost 6 bases, and 13 bases lay between the germline ends. The chain's CDR3 is CASSPRQLGDGYTF. The CDR3 DNA follows: TGTGCCAGCTCACCAAGGCAGTTAGGGGATGGCTACACCTTC. Using reference TRBV18 and TRBJ1-2 for the parts outside the CDR3, the full variable domain is NAGVMQNPRHLVRRRGQEARLRCSPMKGHSHVYWYRQLPEEGLKFMVYLQKENIIDESGMPKERFSAEFPKEGPSILRIQQVVRGDSAAYFCASSPRQLGDGYTFGSGTRLTVV.

This clone turned up a few times. The chain carries TRBV5-1 and TRBJ1-1; D might be TRBD1 (5 bases). The germline V and J ends were trimmed by 0 bases and 2 bases, with 11 bases remaining between them. The CDR3 is made up of 15 amino acids. Looked up from germline, CDR1 is SGHRS and CDR2 is YFSETQ. CDR3 residues: CASSLDPRGNTEAFF. CDR3 nucleotide sequence: TGCGCCAGCAGCTTGGACCCAAGGGGTAACACTGAAGCTTTCTTT.

The rearrangement uses TRBV11-3 and TRBJ1-1, with 7 bases that match TRBD1. Germline V gene lookup returns CDR1 SGHNT and CDR2 YENEEA. The CDR3 is 15 residues long. J gave up 4 bases and V 4 bases, and 9 bases lay outside the gene matches. The CDR3 region has the DNA TGTGCCAGCAGCTCCCGGGACAGTCTTATCACTGAAGCTTTCTTT. Translating gives CASSSRDSLITEAFF.

The genes are TRBV9 and TRBJ2-7; 8 bases match TRBD2. Germline V gives CDR1 SGDLS, CDR2 YYNGEE. The CDR3 covers 15 residues. The trim removed 4 bases at V and 3 bases at J, leaving 9 bases unmatched. The DNA for the CDR3 is TGTGCCAGCAGCCCACCGGGACTAGGGGACTACGAGCAGTACTTC. It specifies CASSPPGLGDYEQYF.

This clone was counted once. The chain links TRBV30 to TRBJ2-5; a weak D match, TRBD2 (7 bases). Trimming cost V 1 base and J 4 bases, with 10 bases left between them. CDR1 and CDR2 from the germline V gene are GTSNPN and SVGIG (reference sequence). The CDR3 length is 13 residues. CDR3 loop: CAWSEGGGETQYF. The CDR3 bases are TGTGCCTGGAGTGAGGGAGGGGGAGAGACCCAGTACTTC.

The chain links TRBV11-3 to TRBJ2-2; a possible D gene is TRBD2 (6 bases). The V end was cut by 0 bases, the J end by 3 bases, with 14 bases between. The germline CDR1 and CDR2 sequences are SGHNT and YENEEA. This CDR3 region has 17 residues. The CDR3 DNA reads as TGTGCCAGCAGCTTAGATCTAGGCGGGGCGTACACCGGGGAGCTGTTTTTT. It specifies CASSLDLGGAYTGELFF. The whole variable domain, filled in from reference TRBV11-3 and TRBJ2-2, reads EAGVVQSPRYKIIEKKQPVAFWCNPISGHNTLYWYLQNLGQGPELLIRYENEEAVDDSQLPKDRFSAERLKGVDSTLKIQPAELGDSAVYLCASSLDLGGAYTGELFFGEGSRLTVL.

The chain employs TRBV11-2 and TRBJ1-3; D is perhaps TRBD1 (6 bases). The CDR3 covers 15 residues. The germline V and J ends were trimmed by 7 bases and 2 bases, with 15 bases remaining between them. Germline V gene data show CDR1 as SGHAT and CDR2 as FQNNGV. The CDR3 DNA follows: TGTGCCAGCACCGGGGGAGGGGGTACTGGAAACACCATATATTTT. Residues: CASTGGGGTGNTIYF.

The chain recombines TRBV6-5 with TRBJ1-1; D not certain. Per the germline V gene, CDR1 is MNHEY and CDR2 is SVGAGI. V shed 4 bases and J shed 1 base, with 7 bases lying between them. This CDR3 has 13 amino acids. CDR3 sequence: CASSLRRNTEAFF. The CDR3 nucleotides read TGTGCCAGCAGTTTGCGGAGGAACACTGAAGCTTTCTTT.

CDR3 residues: CASSDLGEAGVHYGYTF. CDR3 sequence (DNA): TGTGCCAGCAGTGATCTGGGTGAGGCAGGGGTCCACTATGGCTACACCTTC. V is TRBV2 and J is TRBJ1-2; possible D gene TRBD1, 6 bases. The germline CDR1 and CDR2 sequences are SNHLY and FYNNEI. This CDR3 is 17 amino acids long. Trimming stripped 3 bases from V and 3 bases from J, with 20 bases between.

V is TRBV27 and J is TRBJ1-6, with unresolved D. Trimming cost V 4 bases and J 13 bases, with 11 bases left between them. Per germline, CDR1 MNHEY and CDR2 SMNVEV (reference sequence). The CDR3 loop spans 12 amino acids. The DNA for the CDR3 is TGTGCCAGCAGTTCATTGGCCGCTCCCCTCCACTTT. This encodes CASSSLAAPLHF.

This clone was picked up a small number of times. The V gene is TRBV7-9, the J gene TRBJ2-1; no firm D call. The CDR3 contains 12 residues. Trimming removed 2 bases from V and 10 bases from J, with 9 bases in between. Germline loops: CDR1 SEHNR, CDR2 FQNEAQ (reference sequence). In DNA, the CDR3 is TGTGCCAGCAGCTTAATAGCCCGAGAGCAGTTCTTC. Amino acid sequence: CASSLIAREQFF.

The chain links TRBV19 to TRBJ2-3; D is ambiguous. Trimming left V 2 bases short and J 5 bases short, with 2 bases between. Germline loops: CDR1 LNHDA, CDR2 SQIVND (reference sequence). This CDR3 comprises 11 residues. In DNA, the CDR3 is TGTGCCAGTAGTATACAAGATACGCAGTATTTT. Amino acids: CASSIQDTQYF.

This clone has just one count. The V call is TRBV9, the J call TRBJ2-2; the D gene is possibly TRBD1 (5 bases). Germline lookup yields CDR1 SGDLS and CDR2 YYNGEE. V lost 0 bases, J lost 1 base, and 7 bases lay in between. The CDR3 runs to 15 residues. Here the CDR3 reads CASSVDQGNTGELFF. DNA for the CDR3: TGTGCCAGCAGCGTAGATCAGGGGAACACCGGGGAGCTGTTTTTT.

This clone was seen only a few times. This chain links TRBV19 with TRBJ2-5; 8 nucleotides match TRBD2. The closer fit of TRBJ2-7 to the DNA end suggests the J call may be wrong. The germline V gene has CDR1 LNHDA and CDR2 SQIVND (reference sequence). This CDR3 has 16 residues. The CDR3 DNA reads TGTGCCAGTAGTATAGAAGCTAGCGGGCTAACCTACGAGCAGTACTTC. Its protein product is CASSIEASGLTYEQYF.

The genes are TRBV10-3 and TRBJ2-5; D is possibly TRBD1 (5 bases). V was clipped by 6 bases and J by 5 bases, with 16 bases between them. CDR3 length: 14 amino acids. In germline, CDR1 is ENHRY, CDR2 SYGVKD. The chain's CDR3 is CAISAFGAGETQYF. The CDR3 DNA is TGTGCCATCAGCGCCTTTGGGGCCGGGGAGACCCAGTACTTC.

This clone was detected only a few times. This chain links TRBV4-3 with TRBJ2-3; a weak D match, TRBD1 (6 bases). CDR3 length: 13 residues. V dropped 4 bases and J dropped 9 bases, with 14 bases sitting between them. Germline V gives CDR1 LGHNA, CDR2 YSLEER. The CDR3 coding sequence is TGCGCCAGCAGCCCCTCCCAGGGGAAGACGCAGTATTTT. It yields the protein CASSPSQGKTQYF.

This rearrangement joins TRBV7-9 to TRBJ2-7; 8 positions match TRBD1. CDR1 and CDR2 from the germline V gene are SEHNR and FQNEAQ (reference sequence). This CDR3 contains 15 residues. The trim removed 3 bases at V and 4 bases at J, leaving 8 bases unmatched. The CDR3, as DNA: TGTGCCAGCAGCTTCCCCAGGGGGCTGTCTTACGAGCAGTACTTC. Residues: CASSFPRGLSYEQYF.

CDR3 protein: CASVQRAGYGYTF. The DNA of the CDR3 is TGTGCCAGCGTCCAGCGGGCTGGCTATGGCTACACCTTC. The genes are TRBV5-6 and TRBJ1-2; no firm D call. The CDR3 consists of 13 residues. V lost 7 bases and J lost 4, with 14 bases in between. Germline CDR1 and CDR2: SGHDT and YYEEEE.

The V gene is TRBV9, the J gene TRBJ1-1; 9 positions match TRBD1. With 3 bases clipped from V and 5 bases from J, the junction kept 8 bases outside the gene matches. The CDR3 sequence is 15 residues long. Germline CDR1 is SGDLS and CDR2 is YYNGEE. In DNA, the CDR3 is TGTGCCAGCAGCGGACAGGGGGGGAGTGGGACTGAAGCTTTCTTT. It encodes CASSGQGGSGTEAFF.

The CDR3 DNA is TGTGCCAGCAGTTTATTGGACAAAACAGATACGCAGTATTTT. Translating gives CASSLLDKTDTQYF. The chain recombines TRBV27 with TRBJ2-3; TRBD1 might be the D (5 bases). V was cut by 1 base and J by 3 bases, with 8 bases left in between. Germline V gene lookup returns CDR1 MNHEY and CDR2 SMNVEV (reference sequence). The CDR3 extends over 14 amino acids.

The chain joins TRBV27 to TRBJ2-3; D is unresolved. The CDR3 length is 16 residues. Trimming cost V 5 bases and J 1 base, with 16 bases left between them. Germline loops: CDR1 MNHEY, CDR2 SMNVEV (reference sequence). In DNA form, the CDR3 reads TGTGCCAGCAGTAGCCCCCAGGCTGGTGGCACAGATACGCAGTATTTT. Its translation: CASSSPQAGGTDTQYF.

The gene calls are TRBV10-3 and TRBJ2-7; D is perhaps TRBD2 (5 bases). The CDR3 consists of 16 residues. The V end lost 2 bases, the J end lost 4 bases, and 18 bases lay between the germline ends. Germline V lookup: CDR1 ENHRY, CDR2 SYGVKD. In DNA form, the CDR3 reads TGTGCCATCAGTGAGCACTCGGGAACAGTCTCTTACGAGCAGTACTTC. Translated: CAISEHSGTVSYEQYF.

V is TRBV11-2 and J is TRBJ1-2; 8 nucleotides align to TRBD1. V dropped 5 bases and J dropped 7; count of bases not matched to a gene: 12. CDR3 size: 15 residues. The germline CDR1 and CDR2 sequences are SGHAT and FQNNGV. The DNA of the CDR3 is TGTGCCAGCAGCCCCCGGACAGGGAACGTAACTGGCTACACCTTC. Translation gives CASSPRTGNVTGYTF.

This clone has just a few counts. The V and J genes are TRBV7-2 and TRBJ1-2; 8 bases match TRBD1. There are 14 residues in the CDR3. From germline, CDR1 is SGHTA and CDR2 FQGNSA. The V gene end was trimmed by 4 bases and the J gene end by 1 base; junction bases not matched to a gene: 2. CDR3 sequence (DNA): TGTGCCAGCAGCTCCGGACAGGGTAACTATGGCTACACCTTC. Translated, it gives CASSSGQGNYGYTF.

J is TRBJ1-5 and V is TRBV11-3; 7 bases are a match to TRBD1. CDR3 length: 18 amino acids. The V gene's germline CDR1 is SGHNT and CDR2 YENEEA. Losses at the gene ends were 1 base for V and 3 bases for J; bases not matched to a gene: 12. CDR3 protein: CASSLAGTDLGLNQPQHF. CDR3 in DNA: TGTGCCAGCAGCTTAGCAGGGACAGACCTAGGCCTCAATCAGCCCCAGCATTTT. Supplemented by reference TRBV11-3 and TRBJ1-5, the full variable domain reads EAGVVQSPRYKIIEKKQPVAFWCNPISGHNTLYWYLQNLGQGPELLIRYENEEAVDDSQLPKDRFSAERLKGVDSTLKIQPAELGDSAVYLCASSLAGTDLGLNQPQHFGDGTRLSIL.

The chain couples TRBV5-4 to TRBJ1-2; TRBD1 matches at 8 bases. This CDR3 spans 14 amino acids. CDR1 is SGHNT, CDR2 YYREEE, per germline (reference sequence). V shed 3 bases, J shed 5 bases, and the junction held 6 bases outside the gene matches. The CDR3 spells CASSSFDRGYGYTF. CDR3 nucleotides: TGTGCCAGCAGCTCCTTCGACAGGGGTTATGGCTACACCTTC.